Described below is a single TCR beta chain sequence and its context. Its antigen is as yet unknown. CDR3 length: 17 residues. V lost 0 bases to trimming and J lost 4 bases; unmatched junction nucleotides: 6. Germline V gene lookup returns CDR1 SGHTA and CDR2 FQGNSA. This entry comes from a study of CD8 T cells in ankylosing spondylitis. TCRdb analysed the 5' RACE reads with MiXCR anew, one entry per CDR3 protein. The sample yields about 220,000 distinct CDR3 sequences, around 25% seen once. Study findings and constraints: Clones linked to disease, bearing a CD8+ phenotype, were relatively rare in peripheral blood.

The chain has TRBV7-2 and TRBJ2-1, with TRBD2 matching over 10 bases. The receptor's source is a male donor with ankylosing spondylitis or in good health (not recorded which). The source material was blood, either unsorted or a sorted T cell fraction (not recorded which). CDR3 bases: TGTGCCAGCAGCTTAGCCTTTGTGACTAGCGGGTACAATGAGCAGTTCTTC. Translated: CASSLAFVTSGYNEQFF. Using reference TRBV7-2 and TRBJ2-1 for the parts outside the CDR3, the full variable domain is GAGVSQSPSNKVTEKGKDVELRCDPISGHTALYWYRQSLGQGLEFLIYFQGNSAPDKSGLPSDRFSAERTGGSVSTLTIQRTQQEDSAVYLCASSLAFVTSGYNEQFFGPGTRLTVL.